This TCR beta chain was documented in a study of CD8 T cell repertoires and HIV-1 epitope variants. The overall study: Controls included no peptide, Ebola AY9 epitope, and a CMV, EBV, flu pool.

CDR1 and CDR2 (germline): SGHNT, YYREEE (reference sequence). Trimming pared 4 bases from V and 3 bases from J, leaving 10 bases between. The CDR3 spans 13 residues. Generated by immunoSEQ multiplex PCR, the TCRdb table keeps only in-frame clones and is missing some. The data show roughly 100,000 clones, approximately 70% seen once. This chain joins TRBV5-4 and TRBJ2-5, with D unclear. The TCR was taken from a male donor with HIV. Sequencing was carried out using uncultured baseline CD8+ T cells from peripheral blood mononuclear cells (PBMCs). The CDR3 protein is CASSPRPEETQYF. CDR3 sequence (DNA): TGTGCCAGCAGCCCCCGCCCTGAAGAGACCCAGTACTTC.